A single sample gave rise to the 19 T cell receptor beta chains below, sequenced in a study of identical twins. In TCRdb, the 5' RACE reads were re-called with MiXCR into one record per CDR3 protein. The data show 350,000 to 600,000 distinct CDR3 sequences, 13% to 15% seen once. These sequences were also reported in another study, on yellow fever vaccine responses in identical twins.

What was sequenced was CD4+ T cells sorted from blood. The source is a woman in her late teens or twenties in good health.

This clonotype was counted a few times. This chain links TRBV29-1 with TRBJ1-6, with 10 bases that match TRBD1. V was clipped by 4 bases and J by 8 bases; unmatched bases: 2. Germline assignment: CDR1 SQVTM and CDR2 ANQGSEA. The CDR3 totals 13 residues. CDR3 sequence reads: CSVGQGADSPLHF. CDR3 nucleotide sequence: TGCAGCGTTGGACAGGGGGCCGATTCACCCCTCCACTTT.

CDR3 sequence: CASTVGVNQPQHF. The CDR3 DNA reads TGTGCCAGCACAGTAGGGGTCAATCAGCCCCAGCATTTT. This chain connects TRBV12-3 or TRBV12-4 to TRBJ1-5; TRBD1 is a possible D gene (5 bases). The CDR3 sequence is 13 residues long. Trimming took 7 bases from V and 3 from J, leaving 10 bases between them.

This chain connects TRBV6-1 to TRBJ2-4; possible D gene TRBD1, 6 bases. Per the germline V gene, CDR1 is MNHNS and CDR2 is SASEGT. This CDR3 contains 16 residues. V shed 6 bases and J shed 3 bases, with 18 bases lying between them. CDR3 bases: TGTGCCAGCAGACCCCCAGGGGCAAGAGGCAAAAACATTCAGTACTTC. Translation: CASRPPGARGKNIQYF.

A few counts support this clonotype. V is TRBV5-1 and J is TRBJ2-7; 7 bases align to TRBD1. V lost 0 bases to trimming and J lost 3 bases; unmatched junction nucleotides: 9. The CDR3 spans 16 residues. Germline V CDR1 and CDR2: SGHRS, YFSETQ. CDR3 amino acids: CASSLETGQASYEQYF. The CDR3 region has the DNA TGCGCCAGCAGCTTGGAGACCGGACAGGCGAGCTACGAGCAGTACTTC.

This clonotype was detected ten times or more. Written as DNA, the CDR3 is TGTGCCAGCAGCTTAGGGGGCGCGGGATACGAGCAGTACTTC. Its protein product is CASSLGGAGYEQYF. The V and J genes are TRBV7-9 and TRBJ2-7, with TRBD2 as a possible D gene (6 bases). Germline V CDR1 and CDR2: SEHNR, FQNEAQ (reference sequence). CDR3 length equals 14 residues. Trimming removed 1 base from V and 4 bases from J, with 11 bases in between. The complete variable domain, with remaining parts taken from reference TRBV7-9 and TRBJ2-7, reads DTGVSQNPRHKITKRGQNVTFRCDPISEHNRLYWYRQTLGQGPEFLTYFQNEAQLEKSRLLSDRFSAERPKGSFSTLEIQRTEQGDSAMYLCASSLGGAGYEQYFGPGTRLTVT.

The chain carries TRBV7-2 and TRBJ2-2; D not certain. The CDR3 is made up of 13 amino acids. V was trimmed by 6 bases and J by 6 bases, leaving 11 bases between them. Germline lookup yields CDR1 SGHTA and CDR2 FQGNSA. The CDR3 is CASSQRAAGELFF. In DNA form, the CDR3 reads TGTGCCAGCAGTCAAAGAGCAGCCGGGGAGCTGTTTTTT. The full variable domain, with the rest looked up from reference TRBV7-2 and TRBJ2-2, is GAGVSQSPSNKVTEKGKDVELRCDPISGHTALYWYRQSLGQGLEFLIYFQGNSAPDKSGLPSDRFSAERTGGSVSTLTIQRTQQEDSAVYLCASSQRAAGELFFGEGSRLTVL.

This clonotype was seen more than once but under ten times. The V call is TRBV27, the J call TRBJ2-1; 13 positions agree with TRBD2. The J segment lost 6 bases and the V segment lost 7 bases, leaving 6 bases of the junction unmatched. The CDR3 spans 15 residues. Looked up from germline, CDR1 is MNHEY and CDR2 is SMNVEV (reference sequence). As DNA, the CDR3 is TGTGCCAGCAACCCTCGGACTAGCGGGAGCAATGAGCAGTTCTTC. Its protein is CASNPRTSGSNEQFF.

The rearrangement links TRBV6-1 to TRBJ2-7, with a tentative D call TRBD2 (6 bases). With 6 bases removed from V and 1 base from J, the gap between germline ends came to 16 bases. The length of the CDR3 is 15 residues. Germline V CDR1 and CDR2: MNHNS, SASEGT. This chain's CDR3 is CASSPQRVKSYEQYF. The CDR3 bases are TGTGCCAGCAGCCCACAGCGGGTTAAATCCTACGAGCAGTACTTC.

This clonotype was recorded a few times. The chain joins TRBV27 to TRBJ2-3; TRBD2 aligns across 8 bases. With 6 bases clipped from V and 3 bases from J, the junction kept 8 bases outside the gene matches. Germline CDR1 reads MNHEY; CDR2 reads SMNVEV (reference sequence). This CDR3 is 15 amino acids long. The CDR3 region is CASSSSGRRTDTQYF. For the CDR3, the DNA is TGTGCCAGCAGCTCCAGCGGGAGAAGAACAGATACGCAGTATTTT.

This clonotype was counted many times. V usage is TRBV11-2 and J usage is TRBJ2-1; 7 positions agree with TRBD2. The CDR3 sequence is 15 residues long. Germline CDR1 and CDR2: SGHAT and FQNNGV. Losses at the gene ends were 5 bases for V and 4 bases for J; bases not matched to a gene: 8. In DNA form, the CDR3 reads TGTGCCAGCAGCCTGAGACTAGCAGAGTACAATGAGCAGTTCTTC. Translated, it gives CASSLRLAEYNEQFF.

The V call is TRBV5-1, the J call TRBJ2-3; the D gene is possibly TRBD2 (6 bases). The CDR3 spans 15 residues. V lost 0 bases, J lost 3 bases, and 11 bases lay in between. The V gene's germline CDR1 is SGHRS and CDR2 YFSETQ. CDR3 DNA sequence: TGCGCCAGCAGCTTGGTGGAGGGCCTGACAGATACGCAGTATTTT. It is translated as CASSLVEGLTDTQYF.

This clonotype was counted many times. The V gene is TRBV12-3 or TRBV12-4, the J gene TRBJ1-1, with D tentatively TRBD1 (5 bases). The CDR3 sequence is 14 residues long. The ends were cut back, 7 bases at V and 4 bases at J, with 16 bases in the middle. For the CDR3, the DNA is TGTGCCAGCATCAGCCAGGGAAGGGGCACTGAAGCTTTCTTT. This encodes CASISQGRGTEAFF.

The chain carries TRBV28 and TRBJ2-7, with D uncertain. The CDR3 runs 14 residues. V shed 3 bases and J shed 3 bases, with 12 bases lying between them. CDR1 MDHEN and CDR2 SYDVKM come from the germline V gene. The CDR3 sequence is CASSLRIVDYEQYF. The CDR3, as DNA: TGTGCCAGCAGTTTGAGGATTGTCGACTACGAGCAGTACTTC.

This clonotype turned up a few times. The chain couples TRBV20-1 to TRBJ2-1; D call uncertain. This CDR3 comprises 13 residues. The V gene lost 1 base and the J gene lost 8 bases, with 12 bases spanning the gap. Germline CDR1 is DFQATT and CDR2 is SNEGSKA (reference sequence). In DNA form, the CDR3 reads TGCAGTGCTAGAGTGATTCCTTTGGATGAGCAGTTCTTC. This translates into CSARVIPLDEQFF.

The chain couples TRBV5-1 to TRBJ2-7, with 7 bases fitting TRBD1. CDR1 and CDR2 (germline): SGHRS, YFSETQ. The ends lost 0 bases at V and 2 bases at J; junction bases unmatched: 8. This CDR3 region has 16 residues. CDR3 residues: CASSLGSTGPTYEQYF. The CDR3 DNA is TGCGCCAGCAGCTTGGGATCGACAGGGCCTACCTACGAGCAGTACTTC.

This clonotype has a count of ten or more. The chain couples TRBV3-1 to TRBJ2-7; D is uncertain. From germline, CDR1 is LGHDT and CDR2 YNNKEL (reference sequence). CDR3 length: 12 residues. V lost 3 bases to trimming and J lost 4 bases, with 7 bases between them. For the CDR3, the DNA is TGTGCCAGCAGCCACCGCAGTTACGAGCAGTACTTC. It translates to CASSHRSYEQYF.

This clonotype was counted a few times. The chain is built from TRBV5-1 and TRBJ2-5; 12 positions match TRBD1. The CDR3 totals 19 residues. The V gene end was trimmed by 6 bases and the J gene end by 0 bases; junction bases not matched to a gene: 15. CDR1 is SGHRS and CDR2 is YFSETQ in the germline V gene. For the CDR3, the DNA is TGCGCCAGCAATCTCTTGGTGGGACAGGGGGCCGGCGACCAAGAGACCCAGTACTTC. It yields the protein CASNLLVGQGAGDQETQYF.

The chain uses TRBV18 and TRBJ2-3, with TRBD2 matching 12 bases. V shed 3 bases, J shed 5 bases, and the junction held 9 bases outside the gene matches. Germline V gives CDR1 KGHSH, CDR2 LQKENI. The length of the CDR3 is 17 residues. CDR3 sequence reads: CASSPRASGRAEDTQYF. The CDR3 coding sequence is TGTGCCAGCTCACCCCGAGCTAGCGGGAGGGCTGAAGATACGCAGTATTTT.

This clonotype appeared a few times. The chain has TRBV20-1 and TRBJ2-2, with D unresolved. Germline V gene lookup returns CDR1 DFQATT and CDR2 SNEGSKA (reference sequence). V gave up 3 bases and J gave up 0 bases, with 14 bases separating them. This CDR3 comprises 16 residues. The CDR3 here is CSARGTTRANTGELFF. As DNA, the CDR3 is TGCAGTGCTAGGGGTACGACGCGCGCGAACACCGGGGAGCTGTTTTTT.